The 10 T cell receptor beta chains listed next were all sequenced from one sample in a study of blood T cell repertoires in COVID-19. Measured with immunoSEQ multiplex PCR; TCRdb has only the in-frame clones, and not every one. The data contain roughly 40,000 clones, 90% to 95% of them singletons. Sequenced sample: peripheral blood. The source is a human donor in a cohort sampled during active COVID-19.

This clone occurred once. The V call is TRBV14, the J call TRBJ1-2; 9 nucleotides align to TRBD1. Germline V gene sequence: CDR1 SGHDN, CDR2 FVKESK. The CDR3 covers 14 residues. The ends lost 4 bases at V and 8 bases at J; junction bases unmatched: 8. In DNA form, the CDR3 reads TGTGCCAGCAGCCGCGCGGGACAGGGTTCCGGCTACACCTTC. This codes for CASSRAGQGSGYTF.

V usage is TRBV2 and J usage is TRBJ1-2, with TRBD1 matching 8 bases. V was clipped by 5 bases and J by 2 bases; unmatched bases: 7. Germline V gives CDR1 SNHLY, CDR2 FYNNEI. This CDR3 is built from 15 residues. CDR3 nucleotide sequence: TGTGCCAGCAGTCGGCAGGGGGCGCGAAACTATGGCTACACCTTC. Its protein product is CASSRQGARNYGYTF.

The chain links TRBV19 to TRBJ2-7; D is perhaps TRBD2 (6 bases). Trimming left V 6 bases short and J 6 bases short, with 15 bases between. Per germline, CDR1 LNHDA and CDR2 SQIVND (reference sequence). This CDR3 region has 13 residues. This chain's CDR3 is CASRKGAGFEQYF. CDR3 in DNA: TGTGCCAGTAGGAAAGGGGCGGGGTTCGAGCAGTACTTC.

The chain uses TRBV6-5 and TRBJ2-7; tentatively, D is TRBD1 (6 bases). The CDR3 has 12 residues. V lost 2 bases to trimming and J lost 6 bases, with 8 bases between them. Germline CDR1 reads MNHEY; CDR2 reads SVGAGI. The CDR3 DNA reads as TGTGCCAGCAGTTACGGCAGGGGCGAGCAGTACTTC. It encodes CASSYGRGEQYF.

The chain links TRBV6-4 to TRBJ2-4; no firm D call. The CDR3 totals 12 residues. CDR1 and CDR2 (germline): MRHNA, SNTAGT. The V end lost 6 bases, the J end lost 15 bases, and 18 bases lay between the germline ends. The CDR3 region is CASRVDLFRRYF. CDR3 bases: TGTGCCAGCAGGGTCGACTTGTTTCGGAGGTACTTC.

The chain combines TRBV29-1 with TRBJ2-7, with D perhaps TRBD1 (6 bases). V was clipped by 5 bases and J by 2 bases, with 10 bases between them. The germline V gene has CDR1 SQVTM and CDR2 ANQGSEA. The length of the CDR3 is 12 residues. The CDR3 nucleotides read TGCAGCGTTAGCAGGGGTGCCTACGAGCAGTACTTC. Translated, it gives CSVSRGAYEQYF.

This clone has just one count. The chain links TRBV5-1 to TRBJ1-4; a weak D match, TRBD1 (5 bases). The CDR3 consists of 15 residues. Germline values: CDR1 SGHRS, CDR2 YFSETQ. The V end was cut by 0 bases, the J end by 8 bases, with 14 bases between. The DNA of the CDR3 is TGCGCCAGCAGCTTGGCGGGTGGGACTGGCGAAAAACTGTTTTTT. Protein: CASSLAGGTGEKLFF.

This rearrangement joins TRBV5-4 to TRBJ2-1, with TRBD2 matching 9 bases. In germline, CDR1 is SGHNT, CDR2 YYREEE (reference sequence). The CDR3 is made up of 15 amino acids. After removal of 2 bases from V and 5 bases from J, the junction contained 5 bases not matched to a gene. DNA of the CDR3: TGTGCCAGCAGCTTACCGACTAGCGGTAACAATGAGCAGTTCTTC. The encoded protein is CASSLPTSGNNEQFF.

The V gene is TRBV15, the J gene TRBJ2-7; a possible D gene is TRBD1 (6 bases). V shed 0 bases and J shed 2 bases, with 8 bases lying between them. Per germline, CDR1 LNHNV and CDR2 YYDKDF (reference sequence). The CDR3 is 14 amino acids. The DNA for the CDR3 is TGTGCCACCAGCAGAGACAGGGGCCCCTACGAGCAGTACTTC. Protein product: CATSRDRGPYEQYF.

The chain links TRBV29-1 to TRBJ2-7; D perhaps matches TRBD1 (6 bases). The CDR3 spans 13 residues. Germline V gene sequence: CDR1 SQVTM, CDR2 ANQGSEA. Trimming cost V 3 bases and J 3 bases, with 12 bases left between them. CDR3: CSVEDSDGYEQYF. DNA of the CDR3: TGCAGCGTTGAGGACAGCGATGGCTACGAGCAGTACTTC.